The 30 T cell receptor beta chains presented below share a single source sample, sequenced in a study of molecular identifiers for immune sequencing clone quantification. TCRdb fed the PCR reads into MiXCR, producing one record per CDR3 protein. The sample holds around 480,000 distinct CDR3 sequences, about a fifth seen once. Material for sequencing was naive CD8+ T cells from blood, with Jurkat cell RNA spiked in. Specified subset: FACS-sorted CD8+CD4-CCR7+CD45RA+ naive T cells. The origin of the receptors is a human donor in good health. Some libraries in this study had Jurkat cell RNA spiked in.

This chain joins TRBV6-1 and TRBJ2-2; TRBD1 matches at 8 bases. The germline V gene has CDR1 MNHNS and CDR2 SASEGT. This CDR3 has 15 residues. Germline trimming cut 6 bases from V and 1 base from J; bases unmatched to any gene: 4. The CDR3 spells CASRQQGGNTGELFF. The CDR3 nucleotides read TGTGCCAGCAGACAACAGGGGGGGAACACCGGGGAGCTGTTTTTT.

The chain couples TRBV27 to TRBJ1-5; D remains ambiguous. The germline CDR1 and CDR2 sequences are MNHEY and SMNVEV (reference sequence). CDR3 length equals 14 residues. Trimming stripped 3 bases from V and 3 bases from J, with 9 bases between. The CDR3 DNA sequence: TGTGCCAGCAGTTTGTTCGGAAACAATCAGCCCCAGCATTTT. Encoded protein: CASSLFGNNQPQHF.

This clonotype was detected only a few times. This chain joins TRBV9 and TRBJ2-7, with D possibly TRBD2 on 6 matching bases. The V end lost 5 bases, the J end lost 5 bases, and 20 bases lay between the germline ends. The CDR3 consists of 15 residues. CDR1 is SGDLS, CDR2 YYNGEE, per germline. In DNA, the CDR3 is TGTGCCAGCAGGCGGGGTCCCGGGTCCTTCGACGAGCAGTACTTC. It codes for CASRRGPGSFDEQYF. The full variable domain, its missing parts supplied by reference TRBV9 and TRBJ2-7, is DSGVTQTPKHLITATGQRVTLRCSPRSGDLSVYWYQQSLDQGLQFLIQYYNGEERAKGNILERFSAQQFPDLHSELNLSSLELGDSALYFCASRRGPGSFDEQYFGPGTRLTVT.

V gene TRBV5-4 combines with J gene TRBJ2-1, with a tentative D call TRBD2 (7 bases). Germline CDR1 and CDR2: SGHNT and YYREEE (reference sequence). This CDR3 is built from 15 residues. The germline V and J ends were trimmed by 0 bases and 6 bases, with 13 bases remaining between them. CDR3 residues: CASSLAAGAPNEQFF. The CDR3 DNA sequence: TGTGCCAGCAGCTTGGCCGCGGGGGCTCCCAATGAGCAGTTCTTC. The entire variable domain, with the rest obtained from reference TRBV5-4 and TRBJ2-1, is as follows: ETGVTQSPTHLIKTRGQQVTLRCSSQSGHNTVSWYQQALGQGPQFIFQYYREEENGRGNFPPRFSGLQFPNYSSELNVNALELDDSALYLCASSLAAGAPNEQFFGPGTRLTVL.

This clonotype was picked up a small number of times. CDR3 in DNA: TGCAGTGCTAGTGCGGAGCTCTCCTACGAGCAGTACTTC. It yields the protein CSASAELSYEQYF. The V call is TRBV20-1, the J call TRBJ2-7; D gene ambiguous. The length of the CDR3 is 13 residues. V was cut by 3 bases and J by 0 bases, with 9 bases left in between. Per the germline V gene, CDR1 is DFQATT and CDR2 is SNEGSKA (reference sequence).

This clonotype was counted many times. The J gene is TRBJ2-3, the V gene TRBV27; no clear D gene. Germline V CDR1 and CDR2: MNHEY, SMNVEV (reference sequence). V was shortened by 5 bases and J by 2 bases, with 2 bases between the two germline ends. The CDR3 runs to 11 residues. CDR3 DNA sequence: TGTGCCAGCAGTAACACAGATACGCAGTATTTT. Its protein product is CASSNTDTQYF.

This clonotype was counted between two and nine times. The V and J genes are TRBV4-3 and TRBJ2-7; D may be TRBD2 (5 bases). Germline V CDR1 and CDR2: LGHNA, YSLEER. The CDR3 contains 14 residues. Trimming removed 0 bases at V and 5 bases at J, with 11 bases between. The CDR3 nucleotides read TGCGCCAGCAGCCAAGATCGACTATATGACGAGCAGTACTTC. Its protein product is CASSQDRLYDEQYF.

This clonotype turned up a few times. The V call is TRBV6-6, the J call TRBJ1-1, with TRBD1 as a possible D gene (5 bases). The germline V gene encodes CDR1 MNHNY and CDR2 SVGAGI (reference sequence). The CDR3 has 13 amino acids. V lost 5 bases, J lost 3 bases, and 10 bases lay in between. The CDR3 DNA is TGTGCCAGCAGTCAGGGACGTTACACTGAAGCTTTCTTT. This gives the protein CASSQGRYTEAFF.

This clonotype has at least ten counts. The rearrangement joins TRBV4-1 to TRBJ2-2; TRBD2 is a possible D gene (6 bases). V dropped 1 base and J dropped 6 bases, with 15 bases sitting between them. Germline CDR1 is MGHRA and CDR2 is YSYEKL. The CDR3 runs to 16 residues. In nucleotides, the CDR3 is TGCGCCAGCAGCCAAGTATTAGGAGGGAGCGCCGGGGAGCTGTTTTTT. It translates to CASSQVLGGSAGELFF.

This clonotype showed up many times. V is TRBV4-3 and J is TRBJ1-1; 7 bases agree with TRBD1. J gave up 4 bases and V 0 bases, and 8 bases lay outside the gene matches. CDR1 and CDR2 from the germline V gene are LGHNA and YSLEER. The CDR3 has 16 residues. The CDR3 region is CASSQDSRGLGTEAFF. The DNA of the CDR3 is TGCGCCAGCAGCCAAGATTCGAGGGGGCTTGGCACTGAAGCTTTCTTT.

A remark on this clonotype: A much larger clonotype is one base distant, so this may be a read error. No conserved phenylalanine or tryptophan ends this CDR3, so it is likely a read error. This chain uses TRBV7-7 with TRBJ1-1; no definite D call. Germline lookup yields CDR1 SSHAT and CDR2 FNYEAQ (reference sequence). The CDR3 has 9 residues. The CDR3 coding sequence is TGTGCTAGCAGCTTCCTGGCTTTCTGT. Translating it yields CASSFLAFC.

The V gene is TRBV28, the J gene TRBJ2-7, with D possibly matching TRBD2 (5 bases). Germline V lookup: CDR1 MDHEN, CDR2 SYDVKM. V gave up 3 bases and J gave up 3 bases, with 15 bases separating them. The CDR3 spans 15 residues. The CDR3 sequence: CASSFRGLSGYEQYF. CDR3 nucleotides: TGTGCCAGCAGTTTTCGAGGACTGAGCGGCTACGAGCAGTACTTC. Complete variable domain (other parts from reference TRBV28 and TRBJ2-7): DVKVTQSSRYLVKRTGEKVFLECVQDMDHENMFWYRQDPGLGLRLIYFSYDVKMKEKGDIPEGYSVSREKKERFSLILESASTNQTSMYLCASSFRGLSGYEQYFGPGTRLTVT.

This clonotype was detected many times. This rearrangement joins TRBV27 to TRBJ2-7, with D possibly TRBD1 on 5 matching bases. V was shortened by 6 bases and J by 7 bases, with 19 bases between the two germline ends. Germline CDR1 is MNHEY and CDR2 is SMNVEV (reference sequence). This CDR3 is 14 amino acids long. The CDR3 is CASSPSPDSLEQYF. The CDR3 DNA reads as TGTGCCAGCAGCCCAAGCCCCGACAGTCTTGAGCAGTACTTC.

A few counts support this clonotype. The chain uses TRBV4-3 and TRBJ2-2, with 10 bases fitting TRBD1. CDR3 size: 19 residues. CDR1 LGHNA and CDR2 YSLEER come from the germline V gene. J gave up 6 bases and V 2 bases, and 15 bases lay outside the gene matches. In DNA form, the CDR3 reads TGCGCCAGCAGCCAATTAATCGGACAGGGGGATCGTGAGGCCGGGGAGCTGTTTTTT. Protein: CASSQLIGQGDREAGELFF.

As concerns this clonotype: A clone one base away is much larger, so this may be a read error. The chain recombines TRBV29-1 with TRBJ1-3; D is unclear. The CDR3 runs 12 residues. V was pared by 0 bases and J by 8 bases, with 8 bases between. CDR1 is SQVTM and CDR2 is ANQGSEA in the germline V gene. Written as DNA, the CDR3 is TGCAGCGTTGAAGACGGAGGAGACACCATATATTTT. Protein: CSVEDGGDTIYF.

The chain joins TRBV28 to TRBJ1-1; D uncertain. CDR1 and CDR2 from the germline V gene are MDHEN and SYDVKM. V lost 5 bases to trimming and J lost 0 bases, with 19 bases between them. The CDR3 loop spans 17 amino acids. The CDR3 loop is CASSRRALLDMNTEAFF. The CDR3 region has the DNA TGTGCCAGCAGTCGACGGGCCCTCCTCGACATGAACACTGAAGCTTTCTTT. Using reference TRBV28 and TRBJ1-1 for the parts outside the CDR3, the full variable domain is DVKVTQSSRYLVKRTGEKVFLECVQDMDHENMFWYRQDPGLGLRLIYFSYDVKMKEKGDIPEGYSVSREKKERFSLILESASTNQTSMYLCASSRRALLDMNTEAFFGQGTRLTVV.

This clonotype was picked up many times. The V call is TRBV7-9, the J call TRBJ1-1, with a possible D match to TRBD1 (6 bases). The CDR3 loop spans 12 amino acids. Looked up from germline, CDR1 is SEHNR and CDR2 is FQNEAQ (reference sequence). V dropped 6 bases and J dropped 6 bases, with 11 bases sitting between them. The CDR3 here is CASRINRAEAFF. The DNA for the CDR3 is TGTGCCAGCAGGATAAACAGGGCTGAAGCTTTCTTT.

Concerning this clonotype: A read error is possible here, since a much larger clone lies one base away. The V and J genes are TRBV12-3 or TRBV12-4 and TRBJ1-4; D perhaps matches TRBD1 (6 bases). The V end was cut by 6 bases, the J end by 10 bases, with 18 bases between. The CDR3 has 14 residues. The CDR3 DNA follows: TGTGCCAGCAGGCCGCAGGGGCTTGTGGTAAAACTGTTTTTT. Amino acid sequence: CASRPQGLVVKLFF.

In regard to this clonotype: Sequence at one end of the junction differs from germline and may be a read error. The CDR3 region is CASSYRQVTDTGAFF. The CDR3 DNA follows: TGTGCCAGCAGTTACAGGCAGGTAACGGACACTGGAGCTTTCTTT. The chain has TRBV6-5 and TRBJ1-1; D is perhaps TRBD1 (5 bases). CDR1 is MNHEY and CDR2 is SVGAGI in the germline V gene. The CDR3 has 15 residues.

This clonotype was counted a few times. This chain connects TRBV29-1 to TRBJ2-1, with D possibly being TRBD2 (6 bases). The CDR3 has 14 residues. Germline CDR1 reads SQVTM; CDR2 reads ANQGSEA. V was shortened by 4 bases and J by 6 bases, with 16 bases between the two germline ends. The CDR3 reads CSVGRAGSPNEQFF. The DNA of the CDR3 is TGCAGCGTTGGGCGGGCGGGGTCGCCCAATGAGCAGTTCTTC.

At least ten counts were recorded for this clonotype. This CDR3 reads CASSSTGRPAYTEAFF. The CDR3 DNA is TGTGCCAGCAGTTCAACAGGCCGACCGGCGTACACTGAAGCTTTCTTT. V is TRBV6-2 or TRBV6-3 and J is TRBJ1-1; maybe TRBD1 (5 bases). The V and J ends lost 4 bases and 3 bases respectively, with 18 bases between them. The CDR3 is 16 residues long. CDR1 and CDR2 from the germline V gene are MNHEY and SVGEGT.

This clonotype was picked up a small number of times. The V gene is TRBV20-1, the J gene TRBJ2-7; 12 bases align to TRBD1. Germline CDR1 is DFQATT and CDR2 is SNEGSKA (reference sequence). This CDR3 is built from 15 residues. Unmatched junction bases numbered 8, after V lost 2 bases and J lost 6 bases. This CDR3 reads CSARLPGQGAFEQYF. The DNA for the CDR3 is TGCAGTGCTAGACTTCCGGGACAGGGGGCTTTCGAGCAGTACTTC.

V gene TRBV19 combines with J gene TRBJ1-1; D gene ambiguous. The CDR3 spans 13 residues. Germline CDR1 is LNHDA and CDR2 is SQIVND (reference sequence). V was pared by 5 bases and J by 0 bases, with 7 bases between. CDR3 in DNA: TGTGCCAGTAGTTGGAATATGAACACTGAAGCTTTCTTT. This codes for CASSWNMNTEAFF.

This clonotype was seen many times. This chain uses TRBV20-1 with TRBJ2-7; 8 nucleotides line up with TRBD1. CDR1 and CDR2 from the germline V gene are DFQATT and SNEGSKA (reference sequence). This CDR3 is 14 amino acids long. The ends lost 0 bases at V and 1 base at J; junction bases unmatched: 2. CDR3 DNA: TGCAGTGCTAGAGAGGACAGGGAGTCCTACGAGCAGTACTTC. This sequence encodes CSAREDRESYEQYF.

This clonotype was found many times. The genes are TRBV7-9 and TRBJ1-1; D remains ambiguous. Germline CDR1 and CDR2: SEHNR and FQNEAQ (reference sequence). The CDR3 is made up of 18 amino acids. The V and J ends lost 5 bases and 0 bases respectively, with 22 bases between them. The CDR3 here is CASSRLFQPLDMNTEAFF. The CDR3 bases are TGTGCCAGCAGCCGGTTATTCCAGCCTTTGGATATGAACACTGAAGCTTTCTTT.

There are many counts of this clonotype. The chain carries TRBV28 and TRBJ2-7, with 7 bases fitting TRBD2. Losses at the gene ends were 5 bases for V and 2 bases for J; bases not matched to a gene: 12. Germline lookup yields CDR1 MDHEN and CDR2 SYDVKM. This CDR3 is 16 amino acids long. For the CDR3, the DNA is TGTGCCAGCAGTCCCTCCAGCGGGGCTGAAACCTACGAGCAGTACTTC. Amino acids: CASSPSSGAETYEQYF.

On this clonotype: This may come from a read error, since a much larger clone is one base off. The V and J genes are TRBV6-2 or TRBV6-3 and TRBJ1-1, with 10 positions matching TRBD1. The CDR3 contains 16 residues. CDR1 and CDR2 from the germline V gene are MNHEY and SVGEGT. CDR3 residues: CASSSSPGQGNTKAFF. CDR3 bases: TGTGCCAGCAGTTCCTCTCCGGGACAGGGGAACACTAAAGCTTTCTTT.

This clonotype was found a few times. The chain carries TRBV7-9 and TRBJ2-2; TRBD2 agrees at 10 bases. Germline values: CDR1 SEHNR, CDR2 FQNEAQ (reference sequence). The CDR3 is 16 residues long. Trimming at V came to 4 bases and at J to 5 bases, leaving 7 bases not matched to a gene. The CDR3 loop reads CASSSSSGSGTGELFF. The CDR3 coding sequence is TGTGCCAGCAGCTCCTCTAGCGGGAGTGGTACCGGGGAGCTGTTTTTT.

The sample holds a few counts of this clonotype. The V call is TRBV9, the J call TRBJ2-7, with D tentatively TRBD2 (6 bases). Trimming removed 4 bases from V and 5 bases from J, with 19 bases in between. Per the germline V gene, CDR1 is SGDLS and CDR2 is YYNGEE. This CDR3 region has 15 residues. CDR3 in amino acids: CASSPWSGRPDEQYF. CDR3 DNA sequence: TGTGCCAGCAGCCCCTGGAGCGGGCGCCCTGACGAGCAGTACTTC.

This clonotype was seen a few times. The chain couples TRBV7-2 to TRBJ2-3, with a tentative D call TRBD2 (6 bases). V gave up 1 base and J gave up 0 bases, with 20 bases separating them. The germline CDR1 and CDR2 sequences are SGHTA and FQGNSA. This CDR3 contains 19 residues. The CDR3: CASSLVAAQESWSTDTQYF. The CDR3 DNA sequence: TGTGCCAGCAGCTTAGTAGCGGCCCAAGAGTCTTGGAGCACAGATACGCAGTATTTT.